These 32 T cell receptor beta chains came from one sample sequenced in a study of shared clonotypes between healthy human individuals. Profiled with immunoSEQ multiplex PCR; TCRdb holds only in-frame clones, not every one. The sample has approximately 1.9 million clones; just under 95% are singletons. CD8 cells classed as naive were CD45RO-negative and positively selected for CCR7, excluding terminally differentiated effector memory CD45RA+ cells. The specimen was naive CD8+ T cells from PBMCs. The receptors shown here come from a man younger than 35 in good health. Some clones in this sample may be carry-over from other donors' samples.

This clone was counted between two and nine times. The gene calls are TRBV13 and TRBJ1-2; TRBD1 agrees at 9 bases. The CDR3 is 13 amino acids. Trimming took 9 bases from V and 6 from J; bases not matched to a gene: 8. The germline V gene has CDR1 PRHDT and CDR2 FYEKMQ (reference sequence). CDR3 region: CASVPDRGDGYTF. CDR3 nucleotides: TGTGCCAGTGTTCCGGACAGGGGCGATGGCTACACCTTC.

V usage is TRBV28 and J usage is TRBJ2-5; 9 bases agree with TRBD1. Germline V CDR1 and CDR2: MDHEN, SYDVKM. The length of the CDR3 is 16 residues. With 5 bases clipped from V and 1 base from J, the junction kept 8 bases outside the gene matches. CDR3 in DNA: TGTGCCAGCAGTCCCTGGACAGGGGAGGGCCAAGAGACCCAGTACTTC. This translates into CASSPWTGEGQETQYF.

The gene calls are TRBV7-3 and TRBJ2-2; D not resolved. This CDR3 is 14 amino acids long. Trimming pared 0 bases from V and 2 bases from J, leaving 4 bases between. Germline lookup yields CDR1 SGHTA and CDR2 FQGTGA. In nucleotides, the CDR3 is TGTGCCAGCAGCTTAACGGCCAACACCGGGGAGCTGTTTTTT. Protein sequence: CASSLTANTGELFF. Complete variable domain (other parts from reference TRBV7-3 and TRBJ2-2): GAGVSQTPSNKVTEKGKYVELRCDPISGHTALYWYRQSLGQGPEFLIYFQGTGAADDSGLPNDRFFAVRPEGSVSTLKIQRTERGDSAVYLCASSLTANTGELFFGEGSRLTVL.

This clone came up a few times. The chain recombines TRBV19 with TRBJ1-1; D possibly corresponds to TRBD1 (5 bases). Germline CDR1 reads LNHDA; CDR2 reads SQIVND (reference sequence). The CDR3 extends over 12 amino acids. V lost 8 bases and J 1 base, leaving 8 bases between the germline ends. The CDR3 nucleotides read TGTGCCAGTCACGGGGGGAACACTGAAGCTTTCTTT. Translating gives CASHGGNTEAFF.

The V call is TRBV28, the J call TRBJ2-7; D is perhaps TRBD1 (6 bases). The CDR3 runs to 13 residues. In germline, CDR1 is MDHEN, CDR2 SYDVKM. V was trimmed by 4 bases and J by 6 bases, leaving 13 bases between them. CDR3 nucleotide sequence: TGTGCCAGCAGTTCCACATTAGGGGGCGAGCAGTACTTC. Its translation is CASSSTLGGEQYF.

This clone was detected only once. The J gene is TRBJ1-1, the V gene TRBV7-6; D may be TRBD1 (5 bases). The germline CDR1 and CDR2 sequences are SGHVS and FNYEAQ. CDR3 length equals 14 residues. V was clipped by 4 bases and J by 1 base, with 10 bases between them. CDR3 amino acids: CASSSRAWNTEAFF. The CDR3 DNA is TGTGCCAGCAGCTCCAGGGCATGGAACACTGAAGCTTTCTTT.

Points on this clone: The same CDR3 can be traced to other DNA sequences in this sample. The CDR3 DNA sequence: TGTGCCAGCAGTTTGGGACTAGCGGCCTCCTACGAGCAGTACTTC. Its translation: CASSLGLAASYEQYF. This rearrangement joins TRBV27 to TRBJ2-7, with 11 bases lining up with TRBD2. Germline CDR1 is MNHEY and CDR2 is SMNVEV (reference sequence). Unmatched junction bases numbered 1, after V lost 3 bases and J lost 0 bases. This CDR3 comprises 15 residues.

The V gene is TRBV27, the J gene TRBJ2-1, with 7 bases aligning to TRBD2. The ends lost 5 bases at V and 2 bases at J; junction bases unmatched: 6. The germline V gene has CDR1 MNHEY and CDR2 SMNVEV (reference sequence). The CDR3 totals 15 residues. The CDR3 spells CASSPPTSPYNEQFF. The CDR3 DNA sequence: TGTGCCAGCAGTCCGCCGACTAGCCCCTACAATGAGCAGTTCTTC.

This chain joins TRBV7-8 and TRBJ1-2, with unresolved D. The ends were cut back, 5 bases at V and 3 bases at J, with 16 bases in the middle. In germline, CDR1 is SGHVS, CDR2 FQNEAQ. The CDR3 totals 15 residues. The CDR3 DNA sequence: TGTGCCAGCAGCCTACAATCCGGTGGGCACTATGGCTACACCTTC. This translates into CASSLQSGGHYGYTF.

The chain links TRBV2 to TRBJ2-5; TRBD2 matches at 7 bases. CDR1 and CDR2 from the germline V gene are SNHLY and FYNNEI. V shed 2 bases and J 5 bases; nucleotides not matched to a gene: 8. This CDR3 has 15 amino acids. CDR3 in amino acids: CASSERLTSTETQYF. The CDR3 coding sequence is TGTGCCAGCAGTGAAAGATTGACTAGCACCGAGACCCAGTACTTC.

The J gene is TRBJ2-1, the V gene TRBV28; TRBD2 agrees at 11 bases. Germline CDR1 is MDHEN and CDR2 is SYDVKM. This CDR3 contains 15 residues. V shed 2 bases and J 6 bases; nucleotides not matched to a gene: 3. CDR3 sequence (DNA): TGTGCCAGCAGTTTACTAGCGGGAGGTTCCAATGAGCAGTTCTTC. Its protein product is CASSLLAGGSNEQFF.

This clone was detected once. The rearrangement links TRBV29-1 to TRBJ2-7; weak D call: TRBD2 (6 bases). The germline V gene has CDR1 SQVTM and CDR2 ANQGSEA. CDR3 length equals 11 residues. V was clipped by 7 bases and J by 5 bases, with 12 bases between them. The CDR3 DNA reads as TGCAGCGCCGGGACTTTCCACGAGCAGTACTTC. Translating it yields CSAGTFHEQYF.

The chain carries TRBV28 and TRBJ2-7, with TRBD2 matching 7 bases. The germline gives CDR1 MDHEN, CDR2 SYDVKM. After removal of 5 bases from V and 2 bases from J, the junction contained 6 bases not matched to a gene. This CDR3 spans 14 amino acids. CDR3 amino acids: CASSPLGGAYEQYF. The CDR3 DNA reads TGTGCCAGCAGTCCCTTGGGAGGGGCCTACGAGCAGTACTTC.

CDR3 loop: CASNRKDRYFQPQHF. Written as DNA, the CDR3 is TGTGCCAGTAATCGCAAAGACAGGTATTTTCAGCCCCAGCATTTT. V is TRBV19 and J is TRBJ1-5; perhaps TRBD1 as D (6 bases). The CDR3 is 15 amino acids. CDR1 and CDR2 (germline): LNHDA, SQIVND (reference sequence). Trimming took 7 bases from V and 6 from J, leaving 19 bases between them.

The chain recombines TRBV6-4 with TRBJ2-7; a weak D match, TRBD2 (6 bases). The CDR3 is 13 residues long. The germline V and J ends were trimmed by 8 bases and 6 bases, with 17 bases remaining between them. CDR1 and CDR2 from the germline V gene are MRHNA and SNTAGT. For the CDR3, the DNA is TGTGCCAGCCGACGGGACTTGAGGTGCGAGCAGTACTTC. Amino acid sequence: CASRRDLRCEQYF.

This clone has only one observation. CDR3 sequence: CASSTPGSMNTEAFF. In DNA, the CDR3 is TGTGCCAGCAGCACCCCCGGCAGTATGAACACTGAAGCTTTCTTT. The genes are TRBV7-9 and TRBJ1-1; D uncertain. Germline lookup yields CDR1 SEHNR and CDR2 FQNEAQ (reference sequence). This CDR3 has 15 amino acids. Trimming pared 5 bases from V and 0 bases from J, leaving 13 bases between.

The rearrangement uses TRBV4-3 and TRBJ2-3; TRBD2 might be the D (6 bases). Germline CDR1 is LGHNA and CDR2 is YSLEER. CDR3 length: 15 residues. The V and J ends lost 4 bases and 3 bases respectively, with 14 bases between them. In DNA, the CDR3 is TGCGCCAGCAGCCGCGTGACTAGAGGGACAGATACGCAGTATTTT. It encodes CASSRVTRGTDTQYF.

V gene TRBV7-8 combines with J gene TRBJ1-5; D may be TRBD1 (5 bases). With 5 bases removed from V and 8 bases from J, the gap between germline ends came to 22 bases. This CDR3 contains 16 residues. Germline-derived CDR1 and CDR2 are SGHVS and FQNEAQ. CDR3 loop: CASSPSGRGTPEPQHF. The DNA for the CDR3 is TGTGCCAGCAGCCCCTCGGGGCGGGGCACCCCGGAGCCCCAGCATTTT. Based on the CDR3 plus reference TRBV7-8 and TRBJ1-5, the full variable domain is GAGVSQSPRYKVAKRGQDVALRCDPISGHVSLFWYQQALGQGPEFLTYFQNEAQLDKSGLPSDRFFAERPEGSVSTLKIQRTQQEDSAVYLCASSPSGRGTPEPQHFGDGTRLSIL.

On this clone: Other nucleotide sequences from this sample produce the same CDR3. The gene calls are TRBV28 and TRBJ1-3; no firm D call. V was shortened by 0 bases and J by 0 bases, with 6 bases between the two germline ends. The CDR3 contains 15 residues. Germline V gene data show CDR1 as MDHEN and CDR2 as SYDVKM. Here the CDR3 reads CASSLWASSGNTIYF. The CDR3 nucleotides read TGTGCCAGCAGTTTATGGGCCAGCTCTGGAAACACCATATATTTT. The entire variable domain, with the rest obtained from reference TRBV28 and TRBJ1-3, is as follows: DVKVTQSSRYLVKRTGEKVFLECVQDMDHENMFWYRQDPGLGLRLIYFSYDVKMKEKGDIPEGYSVSREKKERFSLILESASTNQTSMYLCASSLWASSGNTIYFGEGSWLTVV.

The genes are TRBV6-5 and TRBJ2-1; TRBD1 matches at 9 bases. The CDR3 spans 16 residues. CDR1 and CDR2 (germline): MNHEY, SVGAGI. Trimming removed 0 bases from V and 7 bases from J; junction bases left unmatched: 7. The CDR3 DNA follows: TGTGCCAGCAGTTACTCGACAGGGGGAAGTAGGAATGAGCAGTTCTTC. Protein sequence: CASSYSTGGSRNEQFF.

This clone occurred once. This chain links TRBV4-3 with TRBJ1-5, with D unclear. This CDR3 comprises 15 residues. Looked up from germline, CDR1 is LGHNA and CDR2 is YSLEER. The germline V and J ends were trimmed by 0 bases and 1 base, with 7 bases remaining between them. In nucleotides, the CDR3 is TGCGCCAGCAGCCAAGAAGAAGGAAGCAATCAGCCCCAGCATTTT. Translated: CASSQEEGSNQPQHF.

This chain links TRBV7-9 with TRBJ2-1; D is perhaps TRBD1 (6 bases). Germline V gene data show CDR1 as SEHNR and CDR2 as FQNEAQ (reference sequence). The CDR3 has 16 amino acids. V dropped 4 bases and J dropped 1 base, with 14 bases sitting between them. CDR3 sequence: CASSSRQEISYNEQFF. The CDR3 DNA is TGTGCCAGCAGCTCCCGACAGGAGATATCCTACAATGAGCAGTTCTTC.

The chain joins TRBV9 to TRBJ1-6; D may be TRBD1 (5 bases). V was clipped by 4 bases and J by 8 bases, with 13 bases between them. From germline, CDR1 is SGDLS and CDR2 YYNGEE. CDR3 size: 14 residues. The CDR3 nucleotides read TGTGCCAGCAGCCCCCACGAGACAGATTCACCCCTCCACTTT. Its protein is CASSPHETDSPLHF.

The chain combines TRBV27 with TRBJ1-5; maybe TRBD1 (5 bases). Trimming took off 3 bases at V and 1 base at J, with 13 bases between the two ends. The CDR3 is made up of 16 amino acids. CDR1 and CDR2 from the germline V gene are MNHEY and SMNVEV (reference sequence). The CDR3 sequence is CASSFIAGTSNQPQHF. The CDR3 coding sequence is TGTGCCAGCAGTTTTATCGCAGGGACCAGCAATCAGCCCCAGCATTTT.

In nucleotides, the CDR3 is TGCGCCAGCAGCTTGGAAGGGGGGCGGACCTCCTACGAGCAGTACTTC. This translates into CASSLEGGRTSYEQYF. The chain employs TRBV5-1 and TRBJ2-7, with D perhaps matching TRBD1 or TRBD2 (6 bases each). The V end lost 0 bases, the J end lost 0 bases, and 13 bases lay between the germline ends. This CDR3 has 16 residues. From germline, CDR1 is SGHRS and CDR2 YFSETQ.

The chain links TRBV18 to TRBJ2-1; TRBD2 matches 8 bases. The CDR3 runs 19 residues. Germline V lookup: CDR1 KGHSH, CDR2 LQKENI. J lost 0 bases, V lost 4 bases, and 14 bases had no gene match. The DNA of the CDR3 is TGTGCCAGCTCACTGTCAAGAGGGTCCAGCGGGAGCTCCTACAATGAGCAGTTCTTC. It translates to CASSLSRGSSGSSYNEQFF. Using reference TRBV18 and TRBJ2-1 for the parts outside the CDR3, the full variable domain is NAGVMQNPRHLVRRRGQEARLRCSPMKGHSHVYWYRQLPEEGLKFMVYLQKENIIDESGMPKERFSAEFPKEGPSILRIQQVVRGDSAAYFCASSLSRGSSGSSYNEQFFGPGTRLTVL.

The V gene is TRBV18, the J gene TRBJ2-6; tentatively, D is TRBD2 (5 bases). This CDR3 is 17 amino acids long. Trimming stripped 3 bases from V and 4 bases from J, with 16 bases between. CDR1 is KGHSH and CDR2 is LQKENI in the germline V gene. The chain's CDR3 is CASSPTSWRSGANVLTF. CDR3 DNA: TGTGCCAGCTCACCCACCAGTTGGAGGTCAGGGGCCAACGTCCTGACTTTC.

V usage is TRBV15 and J usage is TRBJ2-2; weak D call: TRBD1 (6 bases). V was cut by 0 bases and J by 0 bases, with 11 bases left in between. From germline, CDR1 is LNHNV and CDR2 YYDKDF (reference sequence). CDR3 length: 17 amino acids. In nucleotides, the CDR3 is TGTGCCACCAGCAGAGATCTAAGGGGGTCGAACACCGGGGAGCTGTTTTTT. It translates to CATSRDLRGSNTGELFF.

V usage is TRBV11-2 and J usage is TRBJ2-7; D call uncertain. With 1 base removed from V and 0 bases from J, the gap between germline ends came to 7 bases. Germline V gene data show CDR1 as SGHAT and CDR2 as FQNNGV. CDR3 length equals 14 residues. This CDR3 reads CASSLVTLSYEQYF. The CDR3 nucleotides read TGTGCCAGCAGCTTAGTAACTCTCTCCTACGAGCAGTACTTC.

V and J are TRBV6-5 and TRBJ2-1, with D maybe TRBD1 (6 bases). The CDR3 is 12 amino acids. V lost 8 bases and J lost 3, with 8 bases in between. Germline CDR1 and CDR2: MNHEY and SVGAGI. The CDR3 sequence is CASGGSYNEQFF. CDR3 nucleotides: TGTGCCAGCGGGGGCAGCTACAATGAGCAGTTCTTC.

This clone was counted once. The rearrangement links TRBV6-1 to TRBJ2-3, with 12 nucleotides matching TRBD2. CDR3 length: 16 amino acids. CDR1 and CDR2 from the germline V gene are MNHNS and SASEGT. The V gene end was trimmed by 2 bases and the J gene end by 0 bases; junction bases not matched to a gene: 0. Here the CDR3 DNA reads TGTGCCAGCAGTGAACTAGCGGGAGGGAGCACAGATACGCAGTATTTT. It is translated as CASSELAGGSTDTQYF.

The V call is TRBV4-2, the J call TRBJ2-7; possibly TRBD2 for D (5 bases). Trimming stripped 1 base from V and 0 bases from J, with 16 bases between. Germline lookup yields CDR1 LGHNA and CDR2 YNFKEQ. This CDR3 contains 17 residues. The CDR3 DNA reads TGTGCCAGCAGCCAAGGAGAGGCCGGAGGCTTCTCCTACGAGCAGTACTTC. Residues: CASSQGEAGGFSYEQYF.